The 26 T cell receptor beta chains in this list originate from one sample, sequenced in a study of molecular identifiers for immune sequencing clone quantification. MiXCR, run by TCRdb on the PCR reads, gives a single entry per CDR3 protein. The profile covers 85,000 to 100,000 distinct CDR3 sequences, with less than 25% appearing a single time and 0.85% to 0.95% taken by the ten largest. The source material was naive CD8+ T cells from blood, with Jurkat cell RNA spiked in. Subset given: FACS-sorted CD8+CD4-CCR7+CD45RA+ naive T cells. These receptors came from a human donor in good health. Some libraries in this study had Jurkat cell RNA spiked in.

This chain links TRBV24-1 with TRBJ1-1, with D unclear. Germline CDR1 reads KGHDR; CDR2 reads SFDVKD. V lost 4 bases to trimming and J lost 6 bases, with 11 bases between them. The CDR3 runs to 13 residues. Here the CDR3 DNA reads TGTGCCACCAGTGAACCTGGAGGGTCTGAAGCTTTCTTT. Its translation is CATSEPGGSEAFF.

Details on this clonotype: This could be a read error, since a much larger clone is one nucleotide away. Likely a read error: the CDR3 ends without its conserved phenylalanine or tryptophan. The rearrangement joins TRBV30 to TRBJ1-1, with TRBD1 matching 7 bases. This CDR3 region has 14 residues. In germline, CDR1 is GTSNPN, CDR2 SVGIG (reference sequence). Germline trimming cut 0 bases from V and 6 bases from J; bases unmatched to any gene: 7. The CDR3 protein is CAWSVYRQGPEAFC. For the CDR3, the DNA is TGTGCCTGGAGTGTCTATCGACAGGGCCCTGAAGCTTTCTGT.

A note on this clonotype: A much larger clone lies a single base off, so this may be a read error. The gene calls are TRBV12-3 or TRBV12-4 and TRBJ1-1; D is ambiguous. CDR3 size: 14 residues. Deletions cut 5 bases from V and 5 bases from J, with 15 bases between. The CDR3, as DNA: TGTGCCAGCAGTCGGGCCAGGCGGATAACTGAAGCTTTCTTT. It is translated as CASSRARRITEAFF.

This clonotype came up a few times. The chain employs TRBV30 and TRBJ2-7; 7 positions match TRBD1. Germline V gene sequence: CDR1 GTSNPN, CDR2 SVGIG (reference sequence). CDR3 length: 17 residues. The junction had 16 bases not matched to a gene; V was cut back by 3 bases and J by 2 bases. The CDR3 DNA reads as TGTGCCTGGAGCGCCACATACGGGACAGTCGCACCCTACGAGCAGTACTTC. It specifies CAWSATYGTVAPYEQYF.

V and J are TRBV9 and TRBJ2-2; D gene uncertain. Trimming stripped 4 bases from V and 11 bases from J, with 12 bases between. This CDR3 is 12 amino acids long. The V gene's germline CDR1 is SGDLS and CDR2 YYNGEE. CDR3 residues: CASSPGAVELFF. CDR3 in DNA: TGTGCCAGCAGCCCAGGAGCCGTAGAGCTGTTTTTT.

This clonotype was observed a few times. CDR3 bases: TGTGCCAGCAGCACCGGCGGGGGGGCGTTTGGGACCCAGTACTTC. Amino acids: CASSTGGGAFGTQYF. The chain carries TRBV7-2 and TRBJ2-5; 9 nucleotides match TRBD2. Germline V gene data show CDR1 as SGHTA and CDR2 as FQGNSA. The V and J ends lost 5 bases and 7 bases, in that order; junction bases with no gene match: 11. The CDR3 sequence is 15 residues long.

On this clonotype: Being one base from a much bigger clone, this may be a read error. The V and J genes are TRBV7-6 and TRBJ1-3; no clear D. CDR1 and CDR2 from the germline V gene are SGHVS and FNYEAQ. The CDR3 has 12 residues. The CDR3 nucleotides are TGTGCCAGCAGCCTAACTGGAAACACCGTATATTTT. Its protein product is CASSLTGNTVYF.

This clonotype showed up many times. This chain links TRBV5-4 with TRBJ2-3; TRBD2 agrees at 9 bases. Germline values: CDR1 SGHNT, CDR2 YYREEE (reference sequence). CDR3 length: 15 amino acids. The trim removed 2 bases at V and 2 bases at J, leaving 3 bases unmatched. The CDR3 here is CASSFSGGYTDTQYF. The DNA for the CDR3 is TGTGCCAGCAGCTTTAGCGGGGGATACACAGATACGCAGTATTTT.

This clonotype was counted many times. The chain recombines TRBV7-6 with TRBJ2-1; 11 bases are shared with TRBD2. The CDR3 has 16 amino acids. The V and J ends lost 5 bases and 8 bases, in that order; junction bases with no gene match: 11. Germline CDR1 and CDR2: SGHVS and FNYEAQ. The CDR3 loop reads CASSDDSGGALYEQFF. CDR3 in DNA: TGTGCCAGCAGCGATGATAGCGGGGGGGCCCTCTATGAGCAGTTCTTC.

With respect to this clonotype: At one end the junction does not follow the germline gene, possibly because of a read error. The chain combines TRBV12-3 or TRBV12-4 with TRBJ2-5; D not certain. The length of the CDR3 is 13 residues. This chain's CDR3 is CVSSSPSRETQYF. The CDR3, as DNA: TGTGTCAGCAGTTCACCCAGCAGAGAGACCCAGTACTTC.

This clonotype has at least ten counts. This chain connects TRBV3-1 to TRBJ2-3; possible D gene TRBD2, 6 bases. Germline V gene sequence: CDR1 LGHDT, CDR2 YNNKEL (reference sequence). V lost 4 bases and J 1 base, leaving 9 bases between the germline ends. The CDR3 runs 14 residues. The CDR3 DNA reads TGTGCCAGCAGCCGAGGCGGGGGCACAGATACGCAGTATTTT. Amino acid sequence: CASSRGGGTDTQYF.

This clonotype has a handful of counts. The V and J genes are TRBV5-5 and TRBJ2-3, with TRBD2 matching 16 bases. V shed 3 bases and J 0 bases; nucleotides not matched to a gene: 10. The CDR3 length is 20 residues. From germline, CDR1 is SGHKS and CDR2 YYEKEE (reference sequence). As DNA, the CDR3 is TGTGCCAGCAGCTCTGTTCGGGGACTAGCGGGGGGGACTAGCACAGATACGCAGTATTTT. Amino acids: CASSSVRGLAGGTSTDTQYF.

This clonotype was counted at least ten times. CDR3 bases: TGCAGCGTTGTGGGGACTAGCGGGAGGGCCGCAGATACGCAGTATTTT. This translates into CSVVGTSGRAADTQYF. The V gene is TRBV29-1, the J gene TRBJ2-3, with 16 bases matching TRBD2. The CDR3 contains 16 residues. Germline CDR1 SQVTM, CDR2 ANQGSEA. The junction had 5 bases not matched to a gene; V was cut back by 4 bases and J by 4 bases.

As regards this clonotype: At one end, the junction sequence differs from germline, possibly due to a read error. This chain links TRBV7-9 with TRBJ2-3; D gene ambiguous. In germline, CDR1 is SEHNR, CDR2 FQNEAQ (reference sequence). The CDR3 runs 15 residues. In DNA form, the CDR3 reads TGTGCCAGCAGCTCGATGAAATCTAACACAAATACGCAATATTTT. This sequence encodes CASSSMKSNTNTQYF.

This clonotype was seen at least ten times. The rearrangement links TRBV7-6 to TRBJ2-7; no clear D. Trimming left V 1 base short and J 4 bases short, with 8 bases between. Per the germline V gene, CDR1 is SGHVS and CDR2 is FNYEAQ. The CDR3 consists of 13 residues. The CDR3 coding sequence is TGTGCCAGCAGCTTAGGAGGAAGGTACGAGCAGTACTTC. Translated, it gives CASSLGGRYEQYF. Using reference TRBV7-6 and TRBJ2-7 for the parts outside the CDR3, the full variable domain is GAGVSQSPRYKVTKRGQDVALRCDPISGHVSLYWYRQALGQGPEFLTYFNYEAQQDKSGLPNDRFSAERPEGSISTLTIQRTEQRDSAMYRCASSLGGRYEQYFGPGTRLTVT.

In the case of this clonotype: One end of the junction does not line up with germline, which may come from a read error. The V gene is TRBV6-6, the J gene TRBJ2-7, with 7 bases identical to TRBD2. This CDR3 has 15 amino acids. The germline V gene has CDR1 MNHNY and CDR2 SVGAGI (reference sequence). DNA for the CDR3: TGTGCCAGCAGTTCCCGCGCCCGGGAGGCCTACGCGCAGTACTTC. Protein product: CASSSRAREAYAQYF.

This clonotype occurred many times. CDR3 nucleotide sequence: TGTGCCAGCAGTTTAGTCCCAGGGCGCAATCAGCCCCAGCATTTT. Translation: CASSLVPGRNQPQHF. The V and J genes are TRBV12-3 or TRBV12-4 and TRBJ1-5, with a tentative D call TRBD1 (5 bases). The ends were cut back, 1 base at V and 2 bases at J, with 9 bases in the middle. The length of the CDR3 is 15 residues.

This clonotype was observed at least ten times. The CDR3 sequence: CASSLGQGLSNQPQHF. CDR3 DNA sequence: TGTGCCAGCAGTTTGGGACAGGGTTTAAGCAATCAGCCCCAGCATTTT. The rearrangement links TRBV27 to TRBJ1-5, with 9 bases identical to TRBD1. CDR1 is MNHEY, CDR2 SMNVEV, per germline (reference sequence). The CDR3 has 16 residues. V shed 3 bases, J shed 1 base, and the junction held 4 bases outside the gene matches.

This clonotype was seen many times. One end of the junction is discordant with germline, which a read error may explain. CDR3 DNA: TGCGCCAGCAGCCAAGGACAGGGCCTTGGAAACACCATATATTTT. It translates to CASSQGQGLGNTIYF. The chain employs TRBV9 and TRBJ1-3; 8 nucleotides align to TRBD1. Germline CDR1 reads SGDLS; CDR2 reads YYNGEE. This CDR3 spans 15 amino acids.

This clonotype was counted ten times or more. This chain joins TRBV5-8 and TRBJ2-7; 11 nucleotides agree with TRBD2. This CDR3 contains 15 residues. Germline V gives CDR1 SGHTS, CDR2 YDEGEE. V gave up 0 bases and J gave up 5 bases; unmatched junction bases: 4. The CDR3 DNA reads TGTGCCAGCAGCTTGGGACTAGCGGGAAGGAACGAGCAGTACTTC. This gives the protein CASSLGLAGRNEQYF.

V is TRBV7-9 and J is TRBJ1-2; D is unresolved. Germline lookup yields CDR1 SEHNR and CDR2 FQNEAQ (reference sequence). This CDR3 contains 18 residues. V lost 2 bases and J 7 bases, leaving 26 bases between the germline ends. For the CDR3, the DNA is TGTGCCAGCAGCTTAAGTTTCTCGTCGACCCGATCTGCGGCTGGCTACACCTTC. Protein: CASSLSFSSTRSAAGYTF.

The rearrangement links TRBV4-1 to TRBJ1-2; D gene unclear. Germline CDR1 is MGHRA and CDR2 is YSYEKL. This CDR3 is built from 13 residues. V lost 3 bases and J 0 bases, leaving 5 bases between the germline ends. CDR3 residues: CASSHRTNYGYTF. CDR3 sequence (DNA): TGCGCCAGCAGCCATAGGACTAACTATGGCTACACCTTC.

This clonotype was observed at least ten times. CDR3: CSAFNRGYEQYF. The CDR3, as DNA: TGCAGTGCATTTAACAGGGGTTACGAGCAGTACTTC. V gene TRBV20-1 combines with J gene TRBJ2-7; 7 bases agree with TRBD1. There are 12 residues in the CDR3. CDR1 and CDR2 (germline): DFQATT, SNEGSKA (reference sequence). V shed 6 bases, J shed 4 bases, and the junction held 6 bases outside the gene matches.

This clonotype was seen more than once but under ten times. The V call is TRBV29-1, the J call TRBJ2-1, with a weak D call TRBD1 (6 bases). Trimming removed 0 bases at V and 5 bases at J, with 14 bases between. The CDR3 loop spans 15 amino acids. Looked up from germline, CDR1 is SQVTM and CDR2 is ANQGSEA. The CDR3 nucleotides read TGCAGCGTTGAAGAAACAGGGCAAGTGGACAATGAGCAGTTCTTC. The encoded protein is CSVEETGQVDNEQFF.

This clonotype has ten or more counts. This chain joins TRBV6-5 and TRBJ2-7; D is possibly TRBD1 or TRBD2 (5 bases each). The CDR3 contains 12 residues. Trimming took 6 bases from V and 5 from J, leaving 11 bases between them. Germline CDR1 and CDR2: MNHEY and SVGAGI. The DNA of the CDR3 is TGTGCCAGCAGCGACGTGGGGGACGAGCAGTACTTC. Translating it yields CASSDVGDEQYF.

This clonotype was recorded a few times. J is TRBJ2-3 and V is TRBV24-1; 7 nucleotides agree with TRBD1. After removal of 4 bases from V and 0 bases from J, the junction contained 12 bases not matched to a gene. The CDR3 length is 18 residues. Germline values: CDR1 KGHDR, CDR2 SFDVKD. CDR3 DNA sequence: TGTGCCACCAGTGACCGGGGACAGCAAGAATCTAGCACAGATACGCAGTATTTT. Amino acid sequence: CATSDRGQQESSTDTQYF.